The present TCR beta chain was sequenced within a study of Graves' ophthalmopathy and Graves' hyperthyroidism. At least ten counts were recorded for this clonotype. The antigen remains undetermined. Investigators amplified TCR beta CDR3 regions from RNA transcripts. HTBI primers were used in a first-round RT-PCR, which preceded a second-round multiplex PCR. MiXCR, applied by TCRdb to the multiplex PCR reads, yields one record per CDR3 protein. This sample carries about 390,000 distinct CDR3 sequences, approximately 15% of them seen once, and the ten largest clones take approximately 7%. Whole-study findings and limits: Ophthalmopathy versus stable hyperthyroidism: 13-signature model gave under 90% sensitivity, 81.08% specificity.

This sequence originates from a woman aged 18 to 35 with stable Graves' hyperthyroidism. Sequencing was carried out using peripheral blood.

The CDR3 DNA reads as TGTGCCAGCAGTTACACCGCCGGGACAGGCTTCGGCGGGGAGCTGTTTTTT. Translation: CASSYTAGTGFGGELFF. The chain has TRBV6-2 or TRBV6-3 and TRBJ2-2; TRBD1 matches 8 bases. This CDR3 region has 17 residues. The V gene's germline CDR1 is MNHEY and CDR2 SVGEGT. The V gene end was trimmed by 2 bases and the J gene end by 7 bases; junction bases not matched to a gene: 12.